These 18 T cell receptor beta chains were sequenced from one sample in a study of T cells in Graves' hyperthyroidism and ophthalmopathy. Amplification of TCR beta CDR3 regions was performed using RNA transcripts as template. When the TCR CDR3 underwent first-round RT-PCR, the HTBI primer set was used. MiXCR, run by TCRdb on the multiplex PCR reads, gives a single entry per CDR3 protein. Of 540,000 or so distinct CDR3 sequences in the sample, 15% to 19% are singletons; the top ten hold under 7.5%. Specimen: blood. These receptors all come from a woman in her 30s with Graves' hyperthyroidism.

This clonotype came up a few times. The gene calls are TRBV11-2 and TRBJ2-4; weak D call: TRBD1 (5 bases). CDR1 SGHAT and CDR2 FQNNGV come from the germline V gene. The CDR3 runs to 16 residues. The V end lost 4 bases, the J end lost 6 bases, and 19 bases lay between the germline ends. CDR3 sequence reads: CASSSDLTSRGNIQYF. The CDR3 nucleotides read TGTGCCAGCAGCTCTGACCTTACCAGTAGGGGAAACATTCAGTACTTC.

At least ten counts were recorded for this clonotype. This chain uses TRBV5-1 with TRBJ2-4; 9 nucleotides agree with TRBD2. This CDR3 has 18 amino acids. Germline assignment: CDR1 SGHRS and CDR2 YFSETQ. V was pared by 0 bases and J by 3 bases, with 10 bases of the junction left unmatched. The CDR3 coding sequence is TGCGCCAGCAGCTTGGATGGACTAGCGCCCCGAGGCAAAAACATTCAGTACTTC. Translation: CASSLDGLAPRGKNIQYF.

The V gene is TRBV5-1, the J gene TRBJ2-3, with D unresolved. This CDR3 region has 13 residues. V was trimmed by 0 bases and J by 5 bases, leaving 7 bases between them. CDR1 is SGHRS and CDR2 is YFSETQ in the germline V gene. The CDR3 sequence: CASSLESEDTQYF. CDR3 DNA sequence: TGCGCCAGCAGCTTGGAGTCGGAAGATACGCAGTATTTT.

This clonotype occurred a few times. The J gene is TRBJ2-3, the V gene TRBV20-1, with 11 bases identical to TRBD2. The ends lost 6 bases at V and 1 base at J; junction bases unmatched: 3. There are 14 residues in the CDR3. Germline CDR1 reads DFQATT; CDR2 reads SNEGSKA (reference sequence). CDR3 in amino acids: CSAQTSGGTDTQYF. The CDR3 bases are TGCAGTGCCCAGACTAGCGGGGGCACAGATACGCAGTATTTT.

The sample holds a few counts of this clonotype. The chain carries TRBV2 and TRBJ1-2; D not resolved. Between the trimmed V and J ends, which lost 2 bases and 6 bases, there was a span of 16 bases. The CDR3 runs to 15 residues. Germline V gives CDR1 SNHLY, CDR2 FYNNEI. For the CDR3, the DNA is TGTGCCAGCAGTGAACTGAGGACCCAGGAGAATGGCTACACCTTC. It yields the protein CASSELRTQENGYTF.

The chain combines TRBV12-3 or TRBV12-4 with TRBJ1-4; 7 nucleotides line up with TRBD1. CDR3 length equals 13 residues. With 2 bases clipped from V and 12 bases from J, the junction kept 6 bases outside the gene matches. The CDR3 sequence is CASSLKVGTELFF. For the CDR3, the DNA is TGTGCCAGCAGTTTAAAGGTCGGGACAGAACTGTTTTTT.

This clonotype was counted many times. The chain has TRBV7-9 and TRBJ1-1, with D hard to call. CDR3 length: 15 residues. V was clipped by 5 bases and J by 4 bases, with 17 bases between them. CDR1 is SEHNR and CDR2 is FQNEAQ in the germline V gene (reference sequence). The CDR3 sequence: CASSPAPGLTTEAFF. CDR3 nucleotide sequence: TGTGCCAGCAGCCCCGCCCCAGGCCTGACCACTGAAGCTTTCTTT.

The CDR3 coding sequence is TGTGCCATCTCTGCGGGAGGAGGGTCCGGGGAGCTGTTTTTT. Its protein is CAISAGGGSGELFF. The rearrangement joins TRBV10-3 to TRBJ2-2; 8 bases fit TRBD2. Trimming cost V 8 bases and J 6 bases; bases outside gene matches: 8. Per the germline V gene, CDR1 is ENHRY and CDR2 is SYGVKD. The CDR3 length is 14 residues.

The table lists this clonotype with many counts. The rearrangement uses TRBV7-6 and TRBJ2-1, with 7 bases lining up with TRBD2. The V gene end was trimmed by 0 bases and the J gene end by 7 bases; junction bases not matched to a gene: 9. The CDR3 has 16 residues. CDR1 is SGHVS, CDR2 FNYEAQ, per germline. The CDR3 DNA sequence: TGTGCCAGCAGCTTAGCCAGCGTCGGGAGGTGGAATGAGCAGTTCTTC. Translating gives CASSLASVGRWNEQFF.

This clonotype was recorded a few times. The genes are TRBV12-3 or TRBV12-4 and TRBJ1-2, with a tentative D call TRBD1 (6 bases). V lost 7 bases, J lost 4 bases, and 19 bases lay in between. The CDR3 is 15 residues long. CDR3 amino acids: CASNPTGSVGYGYTF. The CDR3 DNA reads TGTGCCAGCAACCCGACAGGCTCGGTGGGCTATGGCTACACCTTC.

The table lists this clonotype with many counts. The J gene is TRBJ2-1, the V gene TRBV5-1; no firm D call. Germline loops: CDR1 SGHRS, CDR2 YFSETQ. V lost 1 base and J 4 bases, leaving 15 bases between the germline ends. The length of the CDR3 is 16 residues. CDR3 protein: CASSLRATSRYNEQFF. CDR3 nucleotide sequence: TGCGCCAGCAGCTTGAGAGCGACCAGTCGTTACAATGAGCAGTTCTTC.

This clonotype was picked up many times. The rearrangement joins TRBV27 to TRBJ2-1, with 12 nucleotides matching TRBD2. With 6 bases clipped from V and 9 bases from J, the junction kept 9 bases outside the gene matches. Per the germline V gene, CDR1 is MNHEY and CDR2 is SMNVEV (reference sequence). The CDR3 runs 15 residues. CDR3 in amino acids: CASRHGLAGRTEQFF. CDR3 nucleotides: TGTGCCAGCAGACACGGACTAGCGGGAAGAACTGAGCAGTTCTTC.

A word on this clonotype: The junction differs from germline at one of its ends, possibly a read error. This chain joins TRBV6-5 and TRBJ1-1; no firm D call. The CDR3 contains 13 residues. The germline V gene has CDR1 MNHEY and CDR2 SVGAGI. CDR3 residues: CASSFGLAEKALF. CDR3 sequence (DNA): TGTGCCAGCAGTTTTGGCCTAGCCGAGAAAGCTCTCTTT.

This clonotype was seen ten or more times. This rearrangement joins TRBV3-1 to TRBJ2-7; D is possibly TRBD1 (5 bases). The CDR3 has 15 amino acids. The germline V gene has CDR1 LGHDT and CDR2 YNNKEL (reference sequence). V dropped 4 bases and J dropped 2 bases, with 15 bases sitting between them. The CDR3 bases are TGTGCCAGCAGCCCAGGATTTTGGACACCCTACGAGCAGTACTTC. Encoded protein: CASSPGFWTPYEQYF.

The chain combines TRBV2 with TRBJ2-7; TRBD2 matches 11 bases. The germline gives CDR1 SNHLY, CDR2 FYNNEI. V shed 3 bases, J shed 3 bases, and the junction held 4 bases outside the gene matches. The CDR3 consists of 15 residues. The CDR3 region has the DNA TGTGCCAGCAGTGAGACTAGCGGGACTCACTACGAGCAGTACTTC. Amino acid sequence: CASSETSGTHYEQYF.

This clonotype was found many times. The V gene is TRBV28, the J gene TRBJ1-1; 9 bases agree with TRBD1. V lost 5 bases, J lost 5 bases, and 9 bases stayed unmatched. The CDR3 is 15 residues long. Germline V gives CDR1 MDHEN, CDR2 SYDVKM. The CDR3 protein is CASSATGTGRTEAFF. CDR3 coding DNA: TGTGCCAGCAGTGCTACCGGGACAGGGAGGACTGAAGCTTTCTTT. The entire variable domain, with the rest obtained from reference TRBV28 and TRBJ1-1, is as follows: DVKVTQSSRYLVKRTGEKVFLECVQDMDHENMFWYRQDPGLGLRLIYFSYDVKMKEKGDIPEGYSVSREKKERFSLILESASTNQTSMYLCASSATGTGRTEAFFGQGTRLTVV.

This clonotype was recorded a few times. This chain connects TRBV12-3 or TRBV12-4 to TRBJ2-7; tentatively, D is TRBD1 or TRBD2 (6 bases each). The CDR3 totals 13 residues. Deletions cut 6 bases from V and 6 bases from J, with 15 bases between. The DNA of the CDR3 is TGTGCCAGCAGGACGAAGGGGGGACGCGAGCAGTACTTC. This translates into CASRTKGGREQYF.

At least ten counts were recorded for this clonotype. This rearrangement joins TRBV30 to TRBJ1-4, with D maybe TRBD1 (6 bases). The V end was cut by 3 bases, the J end by 6 bases, with 11 bases between. This CDR3 is built from 13 residues. Per the germline V gene, CDR1 is GTSNPN and CDR2 is SVGIG (reference sequence). Here the CDR3 DNA reads TGTGCCTGGAGCCGGGGGGCTCATGAAAAACTGTTTTTT. Translation: CAWSRGAHEKLFF.